This T cell receptor (beta chain) was captured by sequencing in a study of blood T cell repertoires in COVID-19. Original methodology: The assay estimated nucleated cells by amplifying reference gene primers. Some clones are missing from TCRdb's copy, which holds only in-frame ones; the method was immunoSEQ multiplex PCR. The V and J calls and clone size come from that table; D and trimming were worked out from the DNA. Of about 200,000 clones detected, about 94% appear once; the ten largest clones hold 0.75% to 1%. V was trimmed by 4 bases and J by 0 bases, leaving 18 bases between them. CDR3 size: 18 residues. Germline CDR1 is WSHSY and CDR2 is SAAADI.

This receptor was obtained from a man aged 55 to 70 with COVID-19, enrolled during active disease. The sample consisted of peripheral blood. The rearrangement links TRBV10-2 to TRBJ2-2; tentatively, D is TRBD1 (5 bases). DNA for the CDR3: TGCGCCAGCAGTGGTCTGTTGGCCACAGGACCGAACACCGGGGAGCTGTTTTTT. Translation gives CASSGLLATGPNTGELFF.